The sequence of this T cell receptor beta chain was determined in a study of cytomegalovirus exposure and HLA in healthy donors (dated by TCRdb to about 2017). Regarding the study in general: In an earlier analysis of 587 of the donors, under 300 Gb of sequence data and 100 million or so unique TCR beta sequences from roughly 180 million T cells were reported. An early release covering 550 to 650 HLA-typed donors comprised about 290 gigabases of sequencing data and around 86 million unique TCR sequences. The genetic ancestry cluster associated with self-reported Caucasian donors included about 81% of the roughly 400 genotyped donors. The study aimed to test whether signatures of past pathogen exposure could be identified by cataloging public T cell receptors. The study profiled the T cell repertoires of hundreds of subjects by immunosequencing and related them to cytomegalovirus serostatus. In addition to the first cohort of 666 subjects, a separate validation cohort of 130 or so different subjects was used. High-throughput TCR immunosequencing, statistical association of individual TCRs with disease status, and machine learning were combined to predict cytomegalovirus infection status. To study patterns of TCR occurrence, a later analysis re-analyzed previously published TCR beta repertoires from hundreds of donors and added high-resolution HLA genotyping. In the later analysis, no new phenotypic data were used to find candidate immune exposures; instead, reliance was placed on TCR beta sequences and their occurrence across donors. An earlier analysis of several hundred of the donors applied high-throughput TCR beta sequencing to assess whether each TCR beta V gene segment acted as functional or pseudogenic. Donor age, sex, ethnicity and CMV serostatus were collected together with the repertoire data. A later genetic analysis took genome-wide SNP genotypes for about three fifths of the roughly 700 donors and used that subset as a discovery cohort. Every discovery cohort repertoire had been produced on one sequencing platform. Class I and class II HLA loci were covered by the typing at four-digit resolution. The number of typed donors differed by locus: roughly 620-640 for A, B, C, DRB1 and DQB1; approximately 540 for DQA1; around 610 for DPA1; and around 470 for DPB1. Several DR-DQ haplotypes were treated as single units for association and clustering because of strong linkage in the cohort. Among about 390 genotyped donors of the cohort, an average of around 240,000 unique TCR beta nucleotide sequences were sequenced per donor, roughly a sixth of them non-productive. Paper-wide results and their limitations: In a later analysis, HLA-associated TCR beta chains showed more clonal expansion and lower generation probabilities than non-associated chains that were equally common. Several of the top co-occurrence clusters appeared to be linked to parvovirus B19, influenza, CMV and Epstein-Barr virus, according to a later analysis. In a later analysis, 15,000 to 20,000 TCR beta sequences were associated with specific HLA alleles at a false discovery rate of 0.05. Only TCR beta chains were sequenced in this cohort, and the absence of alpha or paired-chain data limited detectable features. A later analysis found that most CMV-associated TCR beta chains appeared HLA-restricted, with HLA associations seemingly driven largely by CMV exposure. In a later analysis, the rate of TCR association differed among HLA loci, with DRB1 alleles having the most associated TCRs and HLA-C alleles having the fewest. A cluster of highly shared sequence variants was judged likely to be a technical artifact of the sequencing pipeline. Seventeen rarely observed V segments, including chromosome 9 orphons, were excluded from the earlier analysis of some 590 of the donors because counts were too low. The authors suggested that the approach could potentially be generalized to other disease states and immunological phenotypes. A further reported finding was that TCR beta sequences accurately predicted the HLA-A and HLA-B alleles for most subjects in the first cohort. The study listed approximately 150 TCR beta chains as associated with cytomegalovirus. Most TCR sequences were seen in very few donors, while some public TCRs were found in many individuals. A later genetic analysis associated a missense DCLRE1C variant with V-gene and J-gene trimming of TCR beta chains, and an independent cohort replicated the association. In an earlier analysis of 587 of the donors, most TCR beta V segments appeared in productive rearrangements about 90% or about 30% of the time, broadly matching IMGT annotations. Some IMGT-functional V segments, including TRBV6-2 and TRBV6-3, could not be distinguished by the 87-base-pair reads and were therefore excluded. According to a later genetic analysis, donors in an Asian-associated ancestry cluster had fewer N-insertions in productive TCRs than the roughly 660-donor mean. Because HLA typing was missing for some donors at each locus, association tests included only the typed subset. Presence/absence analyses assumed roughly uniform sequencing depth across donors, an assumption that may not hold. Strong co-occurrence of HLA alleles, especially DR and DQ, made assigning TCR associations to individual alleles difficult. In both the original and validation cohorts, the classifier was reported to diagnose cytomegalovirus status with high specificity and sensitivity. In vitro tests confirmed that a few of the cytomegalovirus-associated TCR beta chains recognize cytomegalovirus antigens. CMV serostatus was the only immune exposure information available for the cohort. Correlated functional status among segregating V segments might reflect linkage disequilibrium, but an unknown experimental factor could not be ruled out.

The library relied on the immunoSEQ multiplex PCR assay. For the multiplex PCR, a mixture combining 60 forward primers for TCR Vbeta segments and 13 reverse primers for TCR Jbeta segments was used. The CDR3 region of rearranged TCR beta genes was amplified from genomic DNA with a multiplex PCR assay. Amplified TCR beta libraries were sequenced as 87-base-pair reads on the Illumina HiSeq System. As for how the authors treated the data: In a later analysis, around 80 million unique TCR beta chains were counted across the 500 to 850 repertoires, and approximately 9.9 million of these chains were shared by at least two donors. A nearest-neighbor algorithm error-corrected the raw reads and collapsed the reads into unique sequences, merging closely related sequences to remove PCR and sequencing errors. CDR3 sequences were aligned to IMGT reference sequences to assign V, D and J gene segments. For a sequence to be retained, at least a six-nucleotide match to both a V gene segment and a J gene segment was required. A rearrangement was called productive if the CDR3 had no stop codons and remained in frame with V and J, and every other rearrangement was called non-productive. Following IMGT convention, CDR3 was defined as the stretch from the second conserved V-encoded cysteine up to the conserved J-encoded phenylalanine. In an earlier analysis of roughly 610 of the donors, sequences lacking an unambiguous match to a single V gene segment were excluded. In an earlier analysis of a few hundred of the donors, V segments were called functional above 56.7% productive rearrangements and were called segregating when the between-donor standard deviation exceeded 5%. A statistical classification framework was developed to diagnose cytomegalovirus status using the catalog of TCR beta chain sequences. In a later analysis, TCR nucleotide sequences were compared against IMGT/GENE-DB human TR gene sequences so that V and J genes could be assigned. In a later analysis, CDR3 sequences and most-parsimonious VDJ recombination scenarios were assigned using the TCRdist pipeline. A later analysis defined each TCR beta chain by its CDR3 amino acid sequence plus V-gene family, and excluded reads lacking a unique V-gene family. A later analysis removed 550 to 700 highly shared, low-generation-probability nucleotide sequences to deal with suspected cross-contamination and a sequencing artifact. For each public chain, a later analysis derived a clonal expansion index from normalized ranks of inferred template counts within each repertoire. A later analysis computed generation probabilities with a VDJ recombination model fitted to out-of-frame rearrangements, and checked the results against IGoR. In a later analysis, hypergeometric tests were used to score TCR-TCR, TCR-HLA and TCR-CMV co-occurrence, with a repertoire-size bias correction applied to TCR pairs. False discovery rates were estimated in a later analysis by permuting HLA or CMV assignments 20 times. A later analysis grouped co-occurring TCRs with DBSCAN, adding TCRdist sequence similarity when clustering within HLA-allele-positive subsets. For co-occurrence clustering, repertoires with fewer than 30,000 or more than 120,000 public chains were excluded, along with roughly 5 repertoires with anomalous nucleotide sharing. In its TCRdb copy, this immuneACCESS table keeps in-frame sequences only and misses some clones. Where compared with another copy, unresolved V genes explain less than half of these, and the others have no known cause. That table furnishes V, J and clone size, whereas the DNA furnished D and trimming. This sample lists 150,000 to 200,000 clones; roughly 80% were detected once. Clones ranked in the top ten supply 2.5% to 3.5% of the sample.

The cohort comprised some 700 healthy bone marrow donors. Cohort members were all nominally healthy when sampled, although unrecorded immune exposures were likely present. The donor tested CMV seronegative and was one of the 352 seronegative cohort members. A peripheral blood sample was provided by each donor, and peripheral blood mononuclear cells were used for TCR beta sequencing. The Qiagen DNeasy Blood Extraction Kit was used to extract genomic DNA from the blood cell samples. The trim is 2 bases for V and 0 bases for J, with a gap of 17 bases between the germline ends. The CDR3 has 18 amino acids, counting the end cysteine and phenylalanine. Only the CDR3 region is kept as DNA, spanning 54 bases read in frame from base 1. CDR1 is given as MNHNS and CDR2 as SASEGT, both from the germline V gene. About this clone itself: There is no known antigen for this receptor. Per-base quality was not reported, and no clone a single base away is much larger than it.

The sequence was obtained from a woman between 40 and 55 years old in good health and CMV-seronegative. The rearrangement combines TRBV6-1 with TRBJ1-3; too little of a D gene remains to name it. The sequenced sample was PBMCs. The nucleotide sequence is TGTGCCAGCAGTGAATTTTTATATCTGGGCCTCTCTGGAAACACCATATATTTT. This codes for CASSEFLYLGLSGNTIYF.